The 24 T cell receptor beta chains listed next were all sequenced from one sample in a study of a mutant IDH1 vaccine in newly diagnosed glioma. The protocol was immunoSEQ multiplex PCR, while the TCRdb copy is restricted to in-frame clones and leaves out a portion. The table shows tens of thousands of clones, with approximately 80% occurring only once. The time point here: baseline, week 1 (first vaccination visit). Regarding treatment: pre-vaccination baseline after standard-of-care therapy. The sample in question was PBMCs, obtained from a glioma patient treated with radiotherapy, temozolomide or both. Receptor source: a man aged 25-40 years with glioma.

The chain combines TRBV11-2 with TRBJ2-1; D not certain. Trimming took 4 bases from V and 8 from J, leaving 9 bases between them. The CDR3 is 12 residues long. Looked up from germline, CDR1 is SGHAT and CDR2 is FQNNGV. CDR3 DNA: TGTGCCAGCAGCTCCCTAGGCCATGAGCAGTTCTTC. Amino acid sequence: CASSSLGHEQFF.

The V call is TRBV2, the J call TRBJ1-4; D not resolved. Per germline, CDR1 SNHLY and CDR2 FYNNEI. This CDR3 has 14 residues. The V end lost 7 bases, the J end lost 6 bases, and 15 bases lay between the germline ends. Written as DNA, the CDR3 is TGTGCCAGCACCTCAGAAGGGAGGTATGAAAAACTGTTTTTT. Its translation: CASTSEGRYEKLFF.

This clone was seen only a few times. The chain is built from TRBV4-1 and TRBJ1-2; 12 bases are a match to TRBD1. Trimming removed 5 bases from V and 7 bases from J; junction bases left unmatched: 11. Germline CDR1 MGHRA, CDR2 YSYEKL. CDR3 length: 16 residues. CDR3 sequence reads: CASSSFRGQGAGGYTF. The CDR3 nucleotides read TGCGCCAGCAGCTCCTTTCGGGGACAGGGGGCTGGTGGCTACACCTTC.

This sequence joins TRBV5-6 and TRBJ2-1, with 8 bases identical to TRBD2. V gave up 2 bases and J gave up 4 bases; unmatched junction bases: 2. Germline V gene sequence: CDR1 SGHDT, CDR2 YYEEEE. The length of the CDR3 is 14 residues. The CDR3, as DNA: TGTGCCAGCAGCTTCGGCGGGAGGTACAATGAGCAGTTCTTC. Amino acids: CASSFGGRYNEQFF. The full variable domain, completed using reference TRBV5-6 and TRBJ2-1, is DAGVTQSPTHLIKTRGQQVTLRCSPKSGHDTVSWYQQALGQGPQFIFQYYEEEERQRGNFPDRFSGHQFPNYSSELNVNALLLGDSALYLCASSFGGRYNEQFFGPGTRLTVL.

The V and J genes are TRBV2 and TRBJ1-6; D unclear. The CDR3 has 15 residues. CDR1 and CDR2 from the germline V gene are SNHLY and FYNNEI. V gave up 11 bases and J gave up 5 bases, with 19 bases separating them. The CDR3 reads CASSGFLGNNSPLHF. DNA for the CDR3: TGTGCCTCTTCTGGGTTTCTAGGCAATAATTCACCCCTCCACTTT.

The chain recombines TRBV19 with TRBJ2-7, with 11 nucleotides matching TRBD2. There are 16 residues in the CDR3. The trim removed 7 bases at V and 5 bases at J, leaving 13 bases unmatched. Germline values: CDR1 LNHDA, CDR2 SQIVND (reference sequence). CDR3 DNA: TGTGCCAGTACCAGGTCACTAGCGGGAGTTGCCCACGAGCAGTACTTC. Translation gives CASTRSLAGVAHEQYF.

The chain uses TRBV5-1 and TRBJ2-1, with 12 bases matching TRBD2. Germline values: CDR1 SGHRS, CDR2 YFSETQ. The V and J ends lost 6 bases and 7 bases, in that order; junction bases with no gene match: 5. This CDR3 spans 14 amino acids. CDR3 coding DNA: TGCGCCAGCAAACTAGCGGGGGGCGTAAATGAGCAGTTCTTC. It specifies CASKLAGGVNEQFF.

This sequence joins TRBV6-5 and TRBJ2-6, with D unresolved. V was cut by 8 bases and J by 2 bases, with 7 bases left in between. The CDR3 sequence is 13 residues long. Per germline, CDR1 MNHEY and CDR2 SVGAGI. CDR3 amino acids: CASSGTGANVLTF. The CDR3 bases are TGTGCCAGCTCGGGTACTGGGGCCAACGTCCTGACTTTC.

This clone was detected only once. DNA for the CDR3: TGCGCCAGCACCCGACCCCAACTAACGGGAAGCAATCAGCCCCAGCATTTT. This translates into CASTRPQLTGSNQPQHF. V and J are TRBV23-1 and TRBJ1-5; no reliable D call. Being an ORF, TRBV23-1 has a function that is uncertain. V lost 7 bases to trimming and J lost 1 base, with 20 bases between them. This CDR3 is built from 17 residues.

The CDR3 region has the DNA TGTGCCAGCAGCTTAGAACAGCTGCAGTTCTTC. Translating it yields CASSLEQLQFF. The chain is built from TRBV13 and TRBJ2-1, with D uncertain. Germline V lookup: CDR1 PRHDT, CDR2 FYEKMQ (reference sequence). Trimming pared 1 base from V and 12 bases from J, leaving 7 bases between. This CDR3 has 11 residues.

The V gene is TRBV9, the J gene TRBJ2-7, with a tentative D call TRBD2 (7 bases). V lost 0 bases, J lost 6 bases, and 16 bases lay in between. This CDR3 has 15 amino acids. From germline, CDR1 is SGDLS and CDR2 YYNGEE. The CDR3 here is CASSVGPGGSSEQYF. In DNA form, the CDR3 reads TGTGCCAGCAGCGTAGGGCCGGGGGGCTCAAGCGAGCAGTACTTC.

The sample holds a few counts of this clone. The gene calls are TRBV5-1 and TRBJ1-4; tentatively, D is TRBD1 (6 bases). Germline V CDR1 and CDR2: SGHRS, YFSETQ. Trimming shortened V by 4 bases and J by 7 bases, and 14 bases separated the two germline ends. This CDR3 region has 14 residues. The CDR3 loop is CASSDLGASEKLFF. CDR3 in DNA: TGCGCCAGCAGCGATCTGGGGGCCAGTGAAAAACTGTTTTTT.

Here the CDR3 reads CASSLDGTGELFF. In DNA form, the CDR3 reads TGCGCCAGCAGCTTGGATGGTACCGGGGAGCTGTTTTTT. The chain has TRBV5-1 and TRBJ2-2; D gene uncertain. The CDR3 loop spans 13 amino acids. Germline-derived CDR1 and CDR2 are SGHRS and YFSETQ. V lost 0 bases and J 5 bases, leaving 5 bases between the germline ends.

This chain links TRBV19 with TRBJ2-1; D is unresolved. The V and J ends lost 3 bases and 9 bases respectively, with 6 bases between them. The CDR3 is 11 residues long. Germline CDR1 and CDR2: LNHDA and SQIVND (reference sequence). The CDR3 region is CASSIAGEQFF. CDR3 bases: TGTGCCAGTAGTATCGCTGGTGAGCAGTTCTTC.

The chain employs TRBV5-1 and TRBJ1-3; D remains ambiguous. CDR1 SGHRS and CDR2 YFSETQ come from the germline V gene. CDR3 length: 16 residues. The V end was cut by 0 bases, the J end by 2 bases, with 12 bases between. The CDR3 here is CASSLAPPGPGNTIYF. As DNA, the CDR3 is TGCGCCAGCAGCTTGGCACCTCCGGGCCCTGGAAACACCATATATTTT.

The rearrangement uses TRBV27 and TRBJ1-2, with a tentative D call TRBD1 (5 bases). The V end lost 3 bases, the J end lost 8 bases, and 16 bases lay between the germline ends. The CDR3 consists of 14 residues. Germline V gene lookup returns CDR1 MNHEY and CDR2 SMNVEV (reference sequence). In DNA, the CDR3 is TGTGCCAGCAGTTTCCGGCATCCAGGGAAAGGCTACACCTTC. It encodes CASSFRHPGKGYTF.

This clone was seen more than once but under ten times. The chain uses TRBV19 and TRBJ1-5, with TRBD1 as a possible D gene (6 bases). The V gene's germline CDR1 is LNHDA and CDR2 SQIVND (reference sequence). The CDR3 runs 16 residues. Trimming removed 11 bases from V and 4 bases from J, with 24 bases in between. Written as DNA, the CDR3 is TGTGCCTCCAAAAGGGACCCGGGGGCGAGGAATCAGCCCCAGCATTTT. Encoded protein: CASKRDPGARNQPQHF.

V gene TRBV4-1 combines with J gene TRBJ2-7; possibly TRBD2 for D (6 bases). There are 15 residues in the CDR3. CDR1 is MGHRA, CDR2 YSYEKL, per germline. V lost 1 base, J lost 1 base, and 11 bases lay in between. The CDR3 DNA is TGCGCCAGCAGCCAAGTTTGGCGGGGATCCTACGAGCAGTACTTC. Translation: CASSQVWRGSYEQYF.

The J gene is TRBJ2-3, the V gene TRBV27; no definite D call. V gave up 3 bases and J gave up 1 base, with 11 bases separating them. CDR3 length: 15 residues. Per germline, CDR1 MNHEY and CDR2 SMNVEV (reference sequence). The CDR3 nucleotides are TGTGCCAGCAGTTTCTCACCCCGGGGCACAGATACGCAGTATTTT. Translating it yields CASSFSPRGTDTQYF.

The rearrangement uses TRBV7-2 and TRBJ2-1, with 15 bases fitting TRBD2. Looked up from germline, CDR1 is SGHTA and CDR2 is FQGNSA. There are 16 residues in the CDR3. The J segment lost 9 bases and the V segment lost 5 bases, leaving 8 bases of the junction unmatched. CDR3 bases: TGTGCCAGCAGCCGGACTAGCGGGGGGGCAAGAGGTGAGCAGTTCTTC. Protein product: CASSRTSGGARGEQFF. The entire variable domain, with the rest obtained from reference TRBV7-2 and TRBJ2-1, is as follows: GAGVSQSPSNKVTEKGKDVELRCDPISGHTALYWYRQSLGQGLEFLIYFQGNSAPDKSGLPSDRFSAERTGGSVSTLTIQRTQQEDSAVYLCASSRTSGGARGEQFFGPGTRLTVL.

The V and J genes are TRBV28 and TRBJ2-3; no reliable D call. V shed 6 bases and J shed 9 bases, with 19 bases lying between them. Germline CDR1 reads MDHEN; CDR2 reads SYDVKM. The CDR3 is made up of 14 amino acids. The CDR3 protein is CASSLYSDSRTQYF. The CDR3 DNA reads TGTGCCAGCAGCCTGTATTCAGACTCAAGAACGCAGTATTTT.

V usage is TRBV9 and J usage is TRBJ2-7, with 8 bases matching TRBD1. The CDR3 loop spans 14 amino acids. The V and J ends lost 4 bases and 4 bases, in that order; junction bases with no gene match: 7. CDR1 SGDLS and CDR2 YYNGEE come from the germline V gene. The CDR3 region has the DNA TGTGCCAGCAGCCCTCGGACAGGGTCTTACGAGCAGTACTTC. Protein: CASSPRTGSYEQYF.

V usage is TRBV14 and J usage is TRBJ2-7, with 7 nucleotides matching TRBD2. Germline V CDR1 and CDR2: SGHDN, FVKESK. The CDR3 consists of 19 residues. V gave up 1 base and J gave up 3 bases; unmatched junction bases: 18. DNA of the CDR3: TGTGCCAGCAGCCAAGTTCGCAGAGGCCAGGGACTAAGCCTCTACGAGCAGTACTTC. Translated, it gives CASSQVRRGQGLSLYEQYF. The entire variable domain, with the rest obtained from reference TRBV14 and TRBJ2-7, is as follows: EAGVTQFPSHSVIEKGQTVTLRCDPISGHDNLYWYRRVMGKEIKFLLHFVKESKQDESGMPNNRFLAERTGGTYSTLKVQPAELEDSGVYFCASSQVRRGQGLSLYEQYFGPGTRLTVT.

V and J are TRBV30 and TRBJ1-5, with 7 positions matching TRBD1. The germline V gene has CDR1 GTSNPN and CDR2 SVGIG (reference sequence). V gave up 2 bases and J gave up 0 bases; unmatched junction bases: 7. The CDR3 is 16 amino acids. The CDR3 DNA follows: TGTGCCTGGAGTCGGAGACAGGGTTATAGCAATCAGCCCCAGCATTTT. Its protein is CAWSRRQGYSNQPQHF.